This TCR beta chain was sequenced in a study of T cell responses to AZD1222 COVID-19 vaccine. Overall study results and limits: Repertoires were sampled only after the peak T cell response. Dominant CD4 TCR responses targeted spike regions 160-218 and 743-854.

Notes on this clone: Its specificity is unknown.

The CDR3 consists of 17 residues. Trimming took 0 bases from V and 2 from J; bases not matched to a gene: 9. The germline gives CDR1 GTSNPN, CDR2 SVGIG (reference sequence). Profiling relied on immunoSEQ multiplex PCR, and the TCRdb table lists in-frame clones only, not all of them. The data show about 130,000 clones, with 75% to 90% seen just once and approximately 6.8% held by the top ten. This specimen consisted of peripheral blood, obtained on day 0 of AZD1222 vaccination. J is TRBJ1-5 and V is TRBV30, with 8 bases that match TRBD1. This TCR came from an adult in good health. CDR3: CAWSVRRGTGRNQPQHF. In DNA form, the CDR3 reads TGTGCCTGGAGTGTACGGAGAGGGACAGGCCGCAATCAGCCCCAGCATTTT.